This is a list of T cell receptor beta chains from one sample in a study of T cells in Graves' hyperthyroidism and ophthalmopathy. MiXCR, applied by TCRdb to the multiplex PCR reads, yields one record per CDR3 protein. The data show around 720,000 distinct CDR3 sequences, around a third seen once. Sequenced material: blood. The source of these receptors is a middle-aged woman with Graves' hyperthyroidism. Each CDR3 is given with its conserved first and last residue. The D gene is left open where the match is weak. Not all rows give a size; the values are once, few, many and, for expanded clones, a class.

d_gene	j_gene	abundance	v_gene	CDR3aa	CDR3nt
TRBD2	TRBJ2-5	few	TRBV5-8	CASSRLRLADIQETQYF	TGTGCCAGCAGCCGGCTACGACTAGCGGACATACAAGAGACCCAGTACTTC
TRBD1	TRBJ1-2	many	TRBV29-1	CSAKTGSYGYTF	TGCAGCGCGAAGACAGGGAGCTATGGCTACACCTTC
.	TRBJ1-4	.	TRBV7-9	CASSLVGSGLREKLFF	TGTGCCAGCAGCTTAGTAGGGTCGGGGTTGAGAGAAAAACTGTTTTTT
TRBD2	TRBJ2-1	.	TRBV12-3/TRBV12-4	CASSPAGRGGEQFF	TGTGCCAGCAGCCCAGCGGGGCGCGGCGGTGAGCAGTTCTTC
.	TRBJ1-5	.	TRBV10-3	CAISPGARETQHF	TGTGCCATCAGCCCAGGGGCCAGGGAGACCCAGCATTTT
.	TRBJ1-2	.	TRBV25-1	CASTLIRDNNYGYTF	TGTGCCAGCACCCTAATACGGGACAACAACTATGGCTACACCTTC
TRBD1	TRBJ2-7	many	TRBV7-9	CASSRPGTGLFYEQYF	TGTGCCAGCAGTCGACCGGGGACAGGGCTGTTCTACGAGCAGTACTTC
TRBD1	TRBJ1-2	many	TRBV24-1	CATSDHGTGYPYGYTF	TGTGCCACCAGTGACCACGGGACAGGGTATCCCTATGGCTACACCTTC
.	TRBJ2-2	.	TRBV7-3	CASSRGADTGELFF	TGTGCCAGCAGCCGCGGGGCCGACACCGGGGAGCTGTTTTTT
.	TRBJ1-5	.	TRBV20-1	CSARGIHSTQPQHF	TGCAGTGCTAGAGGAATACACTCAACTCAGCCCCAGCATTTT
.	TRBJ2-2	many	TRBV7-9	CASSFARNTGELFF	TGTGCCAGCAGCTTCGCCAGGAACACCGGGGAGCTGTTTTTT
.	TRBJ1-1	once	TRBV24-1	CATSDFGSIGALF	TGTGCCACCAGTGATTTTGGCAGCATTGGAGCTCTCTTT
.	TRBJ1-5	many	TRBV19	CASSRVQGIGPNQPQHF	TGTGCCAGTAGTAGAGTACAGGGAATAGGGCCCAATCAGCCCCAGCATTTT
.	TRBJ1-6	.	TRBV5-4	CASSYDRIGNSPLHF	TGTGCCAGCAGCTATGACAGGATTGGGAATTCACCCCTCCACTTT
.	TRBJ2-2	many	TRBV6-5	CASTPMNTGELFF	TGTGCCAGCACTCCTATGAACACCGGGGAGCTGTTTTTT
.	TRBJ1-1	many	TRBV7-2	CASSKPTGGQGGEAFF	TGTGCCAGCAGCAAACCGACTGGGGGGCAAGGTGGTGAAGCTTTCTTT
TRBD1	TRBJ2-7	few	TRBV7-2	CASSHNGQVSSYEQYF	TGTGCCAGCAGCCACAACGGACAGGTCAGCTCCTACGAGCAGTACTTC
.	TRBJ1-5	many	TRBV2	CASSVSGFQPQHF	TGTGCCAGCAGTGTCTCAGGTTTTCAGCCCCAGCATTTT
TRBD2	TRBJ2-7	many	TRBV7-9	CASSRGLAGIYEQYF	TGTGCCAGCAGCCGGGGACTAGCGGGCATCTACGAGCAGTACTTC
.	TRBJ1-6	.	TRBV7-9	CASSLNPWGVLNSPLHF	TGTGCCAGCAGCTTAAACCCCTGGGGGGTCCTGAATTCACCCCTCCACTTT
TRBD1	TRBJ1-2	.	TRBV5-1	CASSPSDRGYGYTF	TGCGCCAGCAGCCCCTCGGACAGGGGGTATGGCTACACCTTC
TRBD2	TRBJ2-5	few	TRBV27	CASSESSGIQETQYF	TGTGCCAGCTCAGAGTCTAGCGGAATCCAAGAGACCCAGTACTTC
TRBD1	TRBJ2-2	.	TRBV10-3	CASSPPRTGLGTGELFF	TGTGCCAGCTCACCACCGAGGACAGGCTTGGGCACCGGGGAGCTGTTTTTT
.	TRBJ1-5	many	TRBV19	CASSIVARRGIYSNQPQHF	TGTGCCAGTAGTATAGTGGCCAGGAGGGGGATATATAGCAATCAGCCCCAGCATTTT
.	TRBJ2-1	.	TRBV19	CASTSRGGYNEQFF	TGTGCCAGTACGAGCAGGGGCGGTTACAATGAGCAGTTCTTC
.	TRBJ2-7	many	TRBV7-2	CASSLGLQSYEQYF	TGTGCCAGCAGCTTAGGGTTGCAGTCCTACGAGCAGTACTTC
.	TRBJ2-7	few	TRBV4-3	CASSQRHRAHYEQYF	TGCGCCAGCAGCCAAAGGCACAGGGCTCATTACGAGCAGTACTTC
.	TRBJ1-6	many	TRBV7-3	CASSPSGRVGSPLHF	TGTGCCAGCAGCCCTTCTGGGAGGGTCGGTTCACCCCTCCACTTT
.	TRBJ2-2	.	TRBV7-2	CASSQTLHMNTGELFF	TGTGCCAGCAGCCAAACACTACATATGAACACCGGGGAGCTGTTTTTT
.	TRBJ1-1	.	TRBV6-2/TRBV6-3	CASSPETRVLMNTEAFF	TGTGCCAGCAGTCCCGAAACACGGGTTCTAATGAACACTGAAGCTTTCTTT
.	TRBJ1-3	.	TRBV7-7	CASSLSQGAGNTIYF	TGTGCTAGCAGCCTATCTCAGGGCGCAGGAAACACCATATATTTT
.	TRBJ2-1	.	TRBV5-1	CASSLEPGFSYNEQFF	TGCGCCAGCAGCTTGGAACCGGGGTTCTCCTACAATGAGCAGTTCTTC
TRBD1	TRBJ2-2	.	TRBV9	CASTRRGTGKTGELFF	TGTGCCAGCACCCGGCGAGGGACAGGGAAAACCGGGGAGCTGTTTTTT
TRBD2	TRBJ2-5	many	TRBV20-1	CSAPPTSGAVGETQYF	TGCAGTGCCCCTCCGACTAGCGGGGCGGTCGGGGAGACCCAGTACTTC
.	TRBJ1-5	.	TRBV6-5	CASRLTAMVRDQPQHF	TGTGCCAGCAGGCTAACCGCGATGGTGAGGGATCAGCCCCAGCATTTT
TRBD2	TRBJ2-2	.	TRBV6-2/TRBV6-3	CASSYSISGRTGELFF	TGTGCCAGCAGTTACTCGATTAGCGGGAGGACCGGGGAGCTGTTTTTT
TRBD1	TRBJ1-2	few	TRBV20-1	CSATTGVNYGYTF	TGCAGTGCGACGACAGGGGTTAACTATGGCTACACCTTC
.	TRBJ1-5	many	TRBV9	CASSVEGFGPQHF	TGTGCCAGCAGCGTAGAAGGGTTTGGGCCCCAGCATTTT
.	TRBJ2-6	many	TRBV7-2	CASSQAGVGGANVLTF	TGTGCCAGCAGTCAGGCAGGGGTAGGAGGGGCCAACGTCCTGACTTTC
.	TRBJ2-6	.	TRBV9	CASSVGFPFTGANVLTF	TGTGCCAGCAGCGTAGGTTTTCCATTTACTGGGGCCAACGTCCTGACTTTC
.	TRBJ2-2	few	TRBV7-9	CASSSHRTTNTGELFF	TGTGCCAGCAGCTCTCACAGGACCACGAACACCGGGGAGCTGTTTTTT
.	TRBJ1-2	few	TRBV10-3	CASSYSNVFRGNHGYTF	TGTGCCAGCAGTTACTCGAACGTTTTTCGGGGGAACCATGGCTACACCTTC
.	TRBJ1-5	few	TRBV7-2	CASSQESGAQPQHF	TGTGCCAGCAGCCAAGAGTCCGGAGCTCAGCCCCAGCATTTT
.	TRBJ2-7	.	TRBV7-9	CASSQDVSGTGIYSPPYEQYF	TGCGCCAGCAGCCAAGATGTAAGTGGTACAGGGATTTACTCTCCCCCCTACGAGCAGTACTTC
.	TRBJ1-6	many	TRBV2	CASSEVVRGNSPLHF	TGTGCCAGCAGTGAAGTAGTCAGGGGTAATTCACCCCTCCACTTT
.	TRBJ2-7	.	TRBV15	CATSSTGTYEQYF	TGTGCCACCAGCAGCACCGGGACCTACGAGCAGTACTTC
TRBD1	TRBJ1-2	once	TRBV7-9	CASSARQGPPQYGYTF	TGTGCCAGCAGTGCCAGACAGGGGCCCCCCCAATATGGCTACACCTTC
TRBD2	TRBJ2-1	.	TRBV24-1	CATSNLQAGGSNEQFF	TGTGCCACCAGTAACTTGCAAGCGGGAGGGTCGAATGAGCAGTTCTTC
TRBD1	TRBJ2-5	.	TRBV20-1	CSAITGGKETQYF	TGCAGTGCTATAACAGGGGGGAAAGAGACCCAGTACTTC
.	TRBJ1-1	few	TRBV28	CASKSGSTEAFF	TGTGCCAGCAAGTCAGGAAGCACTGAAGCTTTCTTT
.	TRBJ1-1	many	TRBV2	CASTREGTKTEAFF	TGTGCCAGCACTCGAGAGGGGACAAAGACTGAAGCTTTCTTT
.	TRBJ1-3	.	TRBV20-1	CSVVGGNTIYF	TGCAGTGTAGTGGGGGGAAACACCATATATTTT